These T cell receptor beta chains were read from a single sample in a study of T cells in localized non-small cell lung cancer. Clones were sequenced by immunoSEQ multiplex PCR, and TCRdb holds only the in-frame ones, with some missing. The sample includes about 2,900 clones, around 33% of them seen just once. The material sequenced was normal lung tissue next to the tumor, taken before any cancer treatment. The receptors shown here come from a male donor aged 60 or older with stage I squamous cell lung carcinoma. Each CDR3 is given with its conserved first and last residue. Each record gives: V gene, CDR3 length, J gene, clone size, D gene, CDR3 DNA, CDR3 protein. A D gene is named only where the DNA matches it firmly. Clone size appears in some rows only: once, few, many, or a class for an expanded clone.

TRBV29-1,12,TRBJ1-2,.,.,TGCAGCGTTACCGTATCTAGGGATGGCTACACCTTC,CSVTVSRDGYTF
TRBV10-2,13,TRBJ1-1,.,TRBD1,TGCGCCAGCAGCGGACAGGCCGGGACTGAAGCTTTCTTT,CASSGQAGTEAFF
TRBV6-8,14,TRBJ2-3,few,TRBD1,TGTGCCAGCACCTATCAGGGGGGCACAGATACGCAGTATTTT,CASTYQGGTDTQYF
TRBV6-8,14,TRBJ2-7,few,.,TGTGCCAGCATCCCCCGATTCAGCTCCTACGAGCAGTACTTC,CASIPRFSSYEQYF
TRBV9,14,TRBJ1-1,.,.,TGTGCCAGCAGTGCCGTGAGGGCCATCACTGAAGCTTTCTTT,CASSAVRAITEAFF
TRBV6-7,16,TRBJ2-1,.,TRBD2,TGTGCCAGCAGTGGCGGGACTAGCGGGGGGCCCCGCCCGCAGTTCTTC,CASSGGTSGGPRPQFF
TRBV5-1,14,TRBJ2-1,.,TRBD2,TGCGCCAGCAGCTCGGGGGGGCCCAACAATGAGCAGTTCTTC,CASSSGGPNNEQFF
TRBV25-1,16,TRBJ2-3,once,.,TGTGCCAGCAGTGAGGGCCGGGGCAGGGGCGCAGATACGCAGTATTTT,CASSEGRGRGADTQYF
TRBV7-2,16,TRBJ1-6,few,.,TGTGCCAGCAGCTTCCGACAGCCCTATCTTAATTCACCCTTCCACTTT,CASSFRQPYLNSPFHF
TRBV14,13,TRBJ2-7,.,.,TGTGCCAGCAGCCAGCTACAGGGCTACGAGCAGTACTTC,CASSQLQGYEQYF
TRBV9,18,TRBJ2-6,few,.,TGTGCCAGCAGCGCCGTATTGGGTTTGGGTTCTGGGGCCAACGTCCTGACTTTC,CASSAVLGLGSGANVLTF
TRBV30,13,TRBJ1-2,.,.,TGTGCCTGGAACCCGCCTGTGAGCTATGGCTACACCTTC,CAWNPPVSYGYTF
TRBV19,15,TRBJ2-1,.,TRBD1,TGTGCCAGTAGTATCACCGGGACAGGCTTCAATGAGCAGTTCTTC,CASSITGTGFNEQFF
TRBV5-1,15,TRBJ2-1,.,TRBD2,TGCGCCAGCAGCTTGGCCCAAGCGGGGAGGGATGAGCAGTTCTTC,CASSLAQAGRDEQFF
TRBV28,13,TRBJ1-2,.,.,TGTGCCAGCATTCCCGACAGAAACTATGGCTACACCTTC,CASIPDRNYGYTF
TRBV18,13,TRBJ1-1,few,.,TGTGCCAGCTCACCACGAGGGGACACTGAAGCTTTCTTT,CASSPRGDTEAFF
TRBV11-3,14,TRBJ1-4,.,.,TGTGCCAGCAGCTCCGGGACGGGGGATGAAAAACTGTTTTTT,CASSSGTGDEKLFF
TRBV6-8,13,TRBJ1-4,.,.,TGTGCCAGCACAGGGGACGAGGGTGAAAAACTGTTTTTT,CASTGDEGEKLFF
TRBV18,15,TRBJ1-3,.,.,TGTGCCAGCTCACGAGAGTCTTCCTCTGGAAACACCATATATTTT,CASSRESSSGNTIYF
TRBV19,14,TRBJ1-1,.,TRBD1,TGTGCCAGTATCGACAGGGGGCGCGGCACTGAAGCTTTCTTT,CASIDRGRGTEAFF
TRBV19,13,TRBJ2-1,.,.,TGTGCCAGTTCCCTAGGGACATGGAATGAGCAGTTCTTC,CASSLGTWNEQFF
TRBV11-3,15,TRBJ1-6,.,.,TGTGCCAGCAGCCCCGGGACTGCTTATAATTCACCCCTCCACTTT,CASSPGTAYNSPLHF
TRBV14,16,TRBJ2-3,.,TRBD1,TGTGCCAGCAGCCGACAGGGACAGGGCAGCACAGATACGCAGTATTTT,CASSRQGQGSTDTQYF
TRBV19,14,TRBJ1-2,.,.,TGTGCCAGTAGTATAGGAGGGGACTATGGAGGCTACACCTTC,CASSIGGDYGGYTF
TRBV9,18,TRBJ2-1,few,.,TGTGCCAGCAGCTTTCAAGCAATGGGGGGCCTCGGAGGCAATGAGCAGTTCTTC,CASSFQAMGGLGGNEQFF
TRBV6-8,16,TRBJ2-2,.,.,TGTGCCAGCAGAATCGGGCGCGATTCGAACACCGGGGAGCTGTTTTTT,CASRIGRDSNTGELFF
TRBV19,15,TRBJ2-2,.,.,TGTGCCAGTAGTCTCAGTTTCGAAAACACCGGGGAGCTGTTTTTT,CASSLSFENTGELFF
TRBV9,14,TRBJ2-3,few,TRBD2,TGTGCCAGCAGCAAAGCGGGGGGGCAAGATACGCAGTATTTT,CASSKAGGQDTQYF
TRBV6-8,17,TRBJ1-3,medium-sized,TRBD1,TGTGCCAGCAGTACCATCCGGGACAGATTCTCTGGAAACACCATATATTTT,CASSTIRDRFSGNTIYF
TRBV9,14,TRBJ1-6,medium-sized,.,TGTGCCAGCAGACCAGCACGTAATGGGTCACCCCTCCACTTT,CASRPARNGSPLHF
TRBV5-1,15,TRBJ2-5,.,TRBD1,TGCGCCAGCAGCACTCTGGGACAGGTCCAAGAGACCCAGTACTTC,CASSTLGQVQETQYF
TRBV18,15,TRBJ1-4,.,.,TGTGCCAGCTCACCCATTGGGGCTGACAATGAAAAACTGTTTTTT,CASSPIGADNEKLFF
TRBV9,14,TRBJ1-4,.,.,TGTGCCAGCAGCGTAGAGTTGCGGTCGGAAAAACTGTTTTTT,CASSVELRSEKLFF
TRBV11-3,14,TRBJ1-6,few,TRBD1,TGTGCCAGCAGCTTGGGACAGTATAATTCACCCCTCCACTTT,CASSLGQYNSPLHF
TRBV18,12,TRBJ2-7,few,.,TGTGCCAGCTCTCAACAGAGCGGGGAGCAGTACTTC,CASSQQSGEQYF
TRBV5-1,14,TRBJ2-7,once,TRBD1,TGCGCCAGCAGCACCGGGGACAGTAGGGACGAGCAGTACTTC,CASSTGDSRDEQYF
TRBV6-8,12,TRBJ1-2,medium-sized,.,TGTGCCAGCAGGGAGATGGAGTATGGCTACACCTTC,CASREMEYGYTF
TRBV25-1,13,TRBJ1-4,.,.,TGTGCCAGCAGTGTAGGAAGTGGGGAAAAACTGTTTTTT,CASSVGSGEKLFF
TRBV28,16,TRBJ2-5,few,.,TGTGCCAGCAGCCCATGGACAGCAGGGGATGGAGAGACCCAGTACTTC,CASSPWTAGDGETQYF
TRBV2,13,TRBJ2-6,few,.,TGTGCCGGCACAGGGTCTGGGGCCAACGTCCTGACTTTC,CAGTGSGANVLTF
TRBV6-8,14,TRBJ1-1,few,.,TGTGCCAGCAGTTACCCCGACAGGCGGACTGAAGCTTTCTTT,CASSYPDRRTEAFF